A single sample gave rise to the 28 T cell receptor beta chains below, sequenced in a study of cytomegalovirus exposure and HLA in healthy donors. Amplification used 60 Vbeta primers and 13 Jbeta primers. Repertoires were generated with immunoSEQ multiplex PCR, while TCRdb's copy carries only in-frame clones and drops some. In the table there are 150,000 to 200,000 clones, 81% of which are singletons. What was sequenced was PBMCs. These receptors all stem from a man aged 18 to 29 in good health and CMV-seronegative.

This clone was picked up a small number of times. The chain employs TRBV2 and TRBJ2-7; TRBD1 agrees at 11 bases. There are 13 residues in the CDR3. The germline CDR1 and CDR2 sequences are SNHLY and FYNNEI. CDR3 nucleotide sequence: TGTGCGGCGGGACAGGGGGGAACCTACGAGCAGTACTTC. Its protein product is CAAGQGGTYEQYF.

This sequence joins TRBV28 and TRBJ1-5; D not resolved. Germline-derived CDR1 and CDR2 are MDHEN and SYDVKM. The CDR3 is 13 residues long. The ends were cut back, 6 bases at V and 7 bases at J, with 13 bases in the middle. CDR3 loop: CASSLQPGQPQHF. CDR3 nucleotides: TGTGCCAGCAGCCTACAACCGGGGCAGCCCCAGCATTTT.

The rearrangement uses TRBV6-1 and TRBJ2-7, with 8 bases that match TRBD1. CDR3 length equals 14 residues. Looked up from germline, CDR1 is MNHNS and CDR2 is SASEGT. V trimming: 6 bases; J trimming: 3 bases; junction bases outside the gene matches: 7. CDR3 in DNA: TGTGCCAGCAGGGAGACAGGGGCCGACTACGAGCAGTACTTC. This encodes CASRETGADYEQYF.

This chain joins TRBV5-1 and TRBJ2-6, with 9 bases aligning to TRBD1. With V trimmed by 0 bases and J by 0 bases, 4 bases remained unmatched. Germline V lookup: CDR1 SGHRS, CDR2 YFSETQ. The CDR3 runs 18 residues. CDR3 residues: CASSLEGTGFSGANVLTF. For the CDR3, the DNA is TGCGCCAGCAGCTTGGAAGGGACAGGGTTCTCTGGGGCCAACGTCCTGACTTTC. Complete variable domain (other parts from reference TRBV5-1 and TRBJ2-6): KAGVTQTPRYLIKTRGQQVTLSCSPISGHRSVSWYQQTPGQGLQFLFEYFSETQRNKGNFPGRFSGRQFSNSRSEMNVSTLELGDSALYLCASSLEGTGFSGANVLTFGAGSRLTVL.

The CDR3 DNA reads TGCGCCAGCAGCCAAAGGTTTGGCGTGACTAGCGGGAGTAATGAGCAGTTCTTC. It specifies CASSQRFGVTSGSNEQFF. The chain employs TRBV4-3 and TRBJ2-1, with 12 bases identical to TRBD2. Unmatched junction bases numbered 12, after V lost 2 bases and J lost 7 bases. Germline V gene lookup returns CDR1 LGHNA and CDR2 YSLEER. The CDR3 runs 18 residues.

The chain links TRBV27 to TRBJ2-7, with D tentatively TRBD1 (6 bases). The CDR3 is 16 residues long. Germline lookup yields CDR1 MNHEY and CDR2 SMNVEV (reference sequence). V was shortened by 4 bases and J by 7 bases, with 23 bases between the two germline ends. The CDR3 DNA reads as TGTGCCAGCAGTTCCGTTCTTAGGGGGAGTGGCTTTGAGCAGTACTTC. Residues: CASSSVLRGSGFEQYF.

The V gene is TRBV19, the J gene TRBJ2-7, with a tentative D call TRBD1 (6 bases). Germline-derived CDR1 and CDR2 are LNHDA and SQIVND (reference sequence). Trimming pared 4 bases from V and 3 bases from J, leaving 16 bases between. The CDR3 runs to 15 residues. CDR3 nucleotides: TGTGCCAGTAGTAAGATGGGACACTCAGGCTACGAGCAGTACTTC. It specifies CASSKMGHSGYEQYF. Drawing the rest from reference TRBV19 and TRBJ2-7, the complete variable domain is DGGITQSPKYLFRKEGQNVTLSCEQNLNHDAMYWYRQDPGQGLRLIYYSQIVNDFQKGDIAEGYSVSREKKESFPLTVTSAQKNPTAFYLCASSKMGHSGYEQYFGPGTRLTVT.

V and J are TRBV6-5 and TRBJ2-1, with D unclear. V was pared by 4 bases and J by 7 bases, with 14 bases between. The CDR3 runs to 14 residues. In germline, CDR1 is MNHEY, CDR2 SVGAGI. CDR3 in DNA: TGTGCCAGCAGTTCCGTACTTTCACAGAATGAGCAGTTCTTC. This encodes CASSSVLSQNEQFF.

The chain recombines TRBV9 with TRBJ1-3; 7 positions match TRBD1. Looked up from germline, CDR1 is SGDLS and CDR2 is YYNGEE. With 1 base clipped from V and 3 bases from J, the junction kept 1 base outside the gene matches. The CDR3 consists of 14 residues. The CDR3 sequence: CASSVTGVGNTIYF. The CDR3, as DNA: TGTGCCAGCAGCGTAACAGGGGTTGGAAACACCATATATTTT.

CDR3: CASSRGGSETEAFF. CDR3 DNA: TGTGCCAGCAGCCGGGGGGGATCTGAAACTGAAGCTTTCTTT. The chain combines TRBV6-6 with TRBJ1-1; possible D gene TRBD1, 5 bases. The CDR3 is 14 amino acids. Germline CDR1 MNHNY, CDR2 SVGAGI (reference sequence). V gave up 6 bases and J gave up 5 bases, with 16 bases separating them.

The V gene is TRBV27, the J gene TRBJ2-1, with TRBD1 as a possible D gene (6 bases). The CDR3 runs 16 residues. Germline V gene lookup returns CDR1 MNHEY and CDR2 SMNVEV (reference sequence). V was shortened by 0 bases and J by 8 bases, with 17 bases between the two germline ends. The CDR3 nucleotides are TGTGCCAGCAGTTTATCGGCAGGGGCGCTGACCTATGAGCAGTTCTTC. It specifies CASSLSAGALTYEQFF.

The V and J genes are TRBV7-2 and TRBJ2-1; TRBD2 matches at 13 bases. CDR1 is SGHTA and CDR2 is FQGNSA in the germline V gene. The length of the CDR3 is 16 residues. The V gene end was trimmed by 3 bases and the J gene end by 3 bases; junction bases not matched to a gene: 2. CDR3 loop: CASSFWTSGGYNEQFF. In nucleotides, the CDR3 is TGTGCCAGCAGCTTCTGGACTAGCGGGGGCTACAATGAGCAGTTCTTC.

The chain employs TRBV10-1 and TRBJ2-3, with 7 bases that match TRBD2. Trimming at V came to 0 bases and at J to 2 bases, leaving 5 bases not matched to a gene. Germline CDR1 WNHNN, CDR2 SYGVQD (reference sequence). This CDR3 has 16 residues. The CDR3 loop reads CASSESRLADTDTQYF. The CDR3 DNA sequence: TGCGCCAGCAGTGAGTCGAGACTAGCCGACACAGATACGCAGTATTTT.

V and J are TRBV27 and TRBJ1-1; 9 nucleotides agree with TRBD1. The CDR3 length is 16 residues. The ends lost 0 bases at V and 1 base at J; junction bases unmatched: 3. The V gene's germline CDR1 is MNHEY and CDR2 SMNVEV (reference sequence). CDR3 nucleotide sequence: TGTGCCAGCAGTTTATCAGGGGGACAGGGGAACACTGAAGCTTTCTTT. Its translation is CASSLSGGQGNTEAFF.

The V call is TRBV7-9, the J call TRBJ2-7; 7 positions match TRBD1. The germline gives CDR1 SEHNR, CDR2 FQNEAQ (reference sequence). V dropped 4 bases and J dropped 4; count of bases not matched to a gene: 4. The length of the CDR3 is 13 residues. In nucleotides, the CDR3 is TGTGCCAGCAGCTACGGGACAGAGTACGAGCAGTACTTC. Its protein is CASSYGTEYEQYF. Variable domain in full (rest from reference TRBV7-9 and TRBJ2-7): DTGVSQNPRHKITKRGQNVTFRCDPISEHNRLYWYRQTLGQGPEFLTYFQNEAQLEKSRLLSDRFSAERPKGSFSTLEIQRTEQGDSAMYLCASSYGTEYEQYFGPGTRLTVT.

The chain joins TRBV10-3 to TRBJ1-5, with 7 bases that match TRBD1. Trimming cost V 2 bases and J 0 bases; bases outside gene matches: 7. The germline gives CDR1 ENHRY, CDR2 SYGVKD. CDR3 size: 17 residues. The CDR3 nucleotides are TGTGCCATCAGTGAGACCCGGACAGGCTATAGCAATCAGCCCCAGCATTTT. It specifies CAISETRTGYSNQPQHF.

Written as DNA, the CDR3 is TGTGCCAGCAGTCTTAACAGGGGGCCCGGGGAGCTGTTTTTT. This sequence encodes CASSLNRGPGELFF. The chain is built from TRBV9 and TRBJ2-2; 9 bases match TRBD1. The CDR3 spans 14 residues. Germline trimming cut 5 bases from V and 6 bases from J; bases unmatched to any gene: 5. Germline CDR1 SGDLS, CDR2 YYNGEE.

This chain uses TRBV9 with TRBJ2-2; D is perhaps TRBD1 (6 bases). The CDR3 totals 15 residues. The V gene lost 5 bases and the J gene lost 2 bases, with 13 bases spanning the gap. Germline V gene sequence: CDR1 SGDLS, CDR2 YYNGEE. CDR3 region: CASSVTGFNTGELFF. The CDR3 DNA sequence: TGTGCCAGCAGTGTAACAGGGTTTAACACCGGGGAGCTGTTTTTT.

V and J are TRBV10-3 and TRBJ1-1, with 8 bases lining up with TRBD1. This CDR3 region has 14 residues. Germline trimming cut 10 bases from V and 5 bases from J; bases unmatched to any gene: 12. In germline, CDR1 is ENHRY, CDR2 SYGVKD. CDR3 loop: CATLETGVGTEAFF. The CDR3 nucleotides are TGTGCCACTTTAGAGACAGGGGTGGGGACTGAAGCTTTCTTT.

For the CDR3, the DNA is TGTGCCAGCAGCTCCCTTAGCGGGAGTTCTTACAATGAGCAGTTCTTC. This encodes CASSSLSGSSYNEQFF. The V and J genes are TRBV7-3 and TRBJ2-1; TRBD2 agrees at 9 bases. V lost 4 bases, J lost 4 bases, and 8 bases stayed unmatched. The CDR3 contains 16 residues. Germline loops: CDR1 SGHTA, CDR2 FQGTGA.

V usage is TRBV7-9 and J usage is TRBJ2-7; 7 bases fit TRBD1. CDR3 length equals 13 residues. Germline V gene sequence: CDR1 SEHNR, CDR2 FQNEAQ (reference sequence). The V segment lost 8 bases and the J segment 0 bases; nucleotides outside the gene matches: 4. The chain's CDR3 is CASFRDSSYEQYF. Here the CDR3 DNA reads TGTGCCAGCTTTCGGGACAGCTCCTACGAGCAGTACTTC. Variable domain in full (rest from reference TRBV7-9 and TRBJ2-7): DTGVSQNPRHKITKRGQNVTFRCDPISEHNRLYWYRQTLGQGPEFLTYFQNEAQLEKSRLLSDRFSAERPKGSFSTLEIQRTEQGDSAMYLCASFRDSSYEQYFGPGTRLTVT.

This clone occurred a few times. The chain joins TRBV27 to TRBJ1-2; 10 nucleotides match TRBD1. The CDR3 sequence is 16 residues long. Looked up from germline, CDR1 is MNHEY and CDR2 is SMNVEV (reference sequence). The V and J ends lost 6 bases and 7 bases, in that order; junction bases with no gene match: 14. The CDR3 region has the DNA TGTGCCAGCAGGCTGACAGGGGGCGCCGTTTTAGGTGGCTACACCTTC. It encodes CASRLTGGAVLGGYTF.

The chain is built from TRBV7-9 and TRBJ2-7, with D perhaps TRBD2 (7 bases). CDR3 length: 13 amino acids. The V gene's germline CDR1 is SEHNR and CDR2 FQNEAQ (reference sequence). V was shortened by 1 base and J by 6 bases, with 10 bases between the two germline ends. The CDR3: CASSLEGGGEQYF. CDR3 in DNA: TGTGCCAGCAGCTTAGAAGGGGGGGGCGAGCAGTACTTC.

This clone was detected only a few times. The J gene is TRBJ2-7, the V gene TRBV5-4; 7 bases map to TRBD2. This CDR3 has 16 amino acids. J was trimmed by 0 bases and V by 4 bases; bases with no gene match: 10. Germline CDR1 and CDR2: SGHNT and YYREEE (reference sequence). CDR3 bases: TGTGCCAGCAGCCCAAAAGCGGGAATCAGCTCCTACGAGCAGTACTTC. Residues: CASSPKAGISSYEQYF.

This chain links TRBV15 with TRBJ2-7, with TRBD2 as a possible D gene (5 bases). CDR3 length: 13 amino acids. Germline-derived CDR1 and CDR2 are LNHNV and YYDKDF (reference sequence). The V gene lost 3 bases and the J gene lost 6 bases, with 12 bases spanning the gap. CDR3 in amino acids: CATSSHTGIEQYF. The CDR3 region has the DNA TGTGCCACCAGCAGCCACACCGGGATCGAGCAGTACTTC.

Comment on this clone: One end of the junction varies from germline; a read error may be responsible. Different DNA sequences within this sample yield the same CDR3. V is TRBV2 and J is TRBJ1-4; D is ambiguous. Germline V gives CDR1 SNHLY, CDR2 FYNNEI. CDR3 length equals 11 residues. The CDR3 DNA reads as TGTGCCAGCAGTGTCTATGAAAAGCTGTTTTTT. The encoded protein is CASSVYEKLFF.

The genes are TRBV6-1 and TRBJ2-7; D unclear. The germline CDR1 and CDR2 sequences are MNHNS and SASEGT. V lost 1 base, J lost 5 bases, and 15 bases lay in between. The CDR3 totals 15 residues. In nucleotides, the CDR3 is TGTGCCAGCAGTGAAGGATATGCGGAGTTTGACGAGCAGTACTTC. The encoded protein is CASSEGYAEFDEQYF.

The chain carries TRBV7-6 and TRBJ1-2; 9 nucleotides line up with TRBD1. The CDR3 is 15 residues long. With V trimmed by 5 bases and J by 2 bases, 6 bases remained unmatched. Germline V gene sequence: CDR1 SGHVS, CDR2 FNYEAQ. The CDR3 bases are TGTGCCAGCAGCCGAATTACAGGGGGCAACTATGGCTACACCTTC. Amino acid sequence: CASSRITGGNYGYTF.